This passage covers 9 T cell receptor beta chains from one sample sequenced in a study of OX40 agonist ivuxolimab in advanced cancers. Profiling relied on immunoSEQ multiplex PCR, and the TCRdb table lists in-frame clones only, not all of them. The sample contains some 69,000 clones, more than 85% of which appear only once. Material: CD4+ or CD8+ T cells sorted from blood, obtained in a trial of the OX40 agonist ivuxolimab. These receptors originate from an adult with an advanced solid tumor such as melanoma, head and neck, liver or kidney cancer.

The V gene is TRBV19, the J gene TRBJ2-3; TRBD2 agrees at 7 bases. Germline V gene sequence: CDR1 LNHDA, CDR2 SQIVND (reference sequence). The CDR3 covers 16 residues. Germline trimming cut 6 bases from V and 2 bases from J; bases unmatched to any gene: 11. CDR3 loop: CASSLGGEGFTDTQYF. The CDR3 DNA reads TGTGCCAGTAGCCTGGGGGGGGAAGGATTCACAGATACGCAGTATTTT.

The chain recombines TRBV5-4 with TRBJ1-1; no clear D gene. V was pared by 1 base and J by 5 bases, with 9 bases between. In germline, CDR1 is SGHNT, CDR2 YYREEE (reference sequence). The CDR3 runs to 13 residues. Written as DNA, the CDR3 is TGTGCCAGCAGCTTGCGCCCAGCGACTGAAGCTTTCTTT. It translates to CASSLRPATEAFF. Full variable domain (outside the CDR3, taken from reference TRBV5-4 and TRBJ1-1): ETGVTQSPTHLIKTRGQQVTLRCSSQSGHNTVSWYQQALGQGPQFIFQYYREEENGRGNFPPRFSGLQFPNYSSELNVNALELDDSALYLCASSLRPATEAFFGQGTRLTVV.

The chain couples TRBV9 to TRBJ2-1; 8 nucleotides line up with TRBD1. With V trimmed by 4 bases and J by 4 bases, 10 bases remained unmatched. The CDR3 extends over 16 amino acids. The germline CDR1 and CDR2 sequences are SGDLS and YYNGEE. The CDR3 spells CASSPPDRGPYNEQFF. CDR3 bases: TGTGCCAGCAGCCCACCTGACAGGGGACCATACAATGAGCAGTTCTTC.

This sequence joins TRBV14 and TRBJ1-2, with D perhaps matching TRBD1 (5 bases). Between the trimmed V and J ends, which lost 1 base and 5 bases, there was a span of 8 bases. Germline V lookup: CDR1 SGHDN, CDR2 FVKESK. The length of the CDR3 is 13 residues. CDR3 protein: CASSQVPGYGYTF. The CDR3 coding sequence is TGTGCCAGCAGCCAAGTCCCAGGGTATGGCTACACCTTC.

The chain is built from TRBV25-1 and TRBJ1-1; D is possibly TRBD1 (5 bases). The CDR3 consists of 13 residues. Germline CDR1 reads MGHDK; CDR2 reads SYGVNS. V shed 5 bases and J shed 4 bases, with 11 bases lying between them. DNA of the CDR3: TGTGCCAGCAGTCAGGTTGGGGGCACTGAAGCTTTCTTT. Translation gives CASSQVGGTEAFF.

V is TRBV6-5 and J is TRBJ1-1; D remains ambiguous. CDR3 length equals 14 residues. Germline loops: CDR1 MNHEY, CDR2 SVGAGI. V lost 4 bases and J lost 2, with 11 bases in between. This CDR3 is CASSSPSSNTEAFF. Written as DNA, the CDR3 is TGTGCCAGCAGTTCCCCCAGCAGCAACACTGAAGCTTTCTTT.

V gene TRBV19 combines with J gene TRBJ1-5, with D hard to call. V was shortened by 7 bases and J by 3 bases, with 13 bases between the two germline ends. The CDR3 is made up of 14 amino acids. The V gene's germline CDR1 is LNHDA and CDR2 SQIVND (reference sequence). Written as DNA, the CDR3 is TGTGCCAGTATGGGAGACGGCTACAATCAGCCCCAGCATTTT. Its translation: CASMGDGYNQPQHF. The variable domain in full, with the rest retrieved from reference TRBV19 and TRBJ1-5, is DGGITQSPKYLFRKEGQNVTLSCEQNLNHDAMYWYRQDPGQGLRLIYYSQIVNDFQKGDIAEGYSVSREKKESFPLTVTSAQKNPTAFYLCASMGDGYNQPQHFGDGTRLSIL.

This sequence joins TRBV11-2 and TRBJ2-5; tentatively, D is TRBD2 (5 bases). The CDR3 runs 13 residues. CDR1 is SGHAT, CDR2 FQNNGV, per germline. The germline V and J ends were trimmed by 1 base and 7 bases, with 10 bases remaining between them. The CDR3 coding sequence is TGTGCCAGCAGCTTAGGGAGGACGGGGACCCAGTACTTC. Translating it yields CASSLGRTGTQYF. The full variable domain, completed using reference TRBV11-2 and TRBJ2-5, is EAGVAQSPRYKIIEKRQSVAFWCNPISGHATLYWYQQILGQGPKLLIQFQNNGVVDDSQLPKDRFSAERLKGVDSTLKIQPAKLEDSAVYLCASSLGRTGTQYFGPGTRLLVL.

The chain carries TRBV5-6 and TRBJ1-2, with 7 nucleotides matching TRBD1. This CDR3 region has 15 residues. CDR1 is SGHDT and CDR2 is YYEEEE in the germline V gene. The V and J ends lost 4 bases and 0 bases, in that order; junction bases with no gene match: 6. The CDR3 nucleotides are TGTGCCAGCAGCCCCCTCAGGGGGGCTAACTATGGCTACACCTTC. It encodes CASSPLRGANYGYTF.